This T cell receptor beta chain was documented in a study of control samples from healthy donors and cancer patients. Clones were read by immunoSEQ multiplex PCR, and TCRdb kept only the in-frame ones, dropping some. The repertoire has roughly 120,000 clones, 75% to 90% of them found once; the top ten carry approximately 1%. CDR1 is MNHEY, CDR2 SVGEGT, per germline. The CDR3 consists of 14 residues. Trimming removed 5 bases from V and 0 bases from J, with 8 bases in between. The rearrangement joins TRBV6-2 or TRBV6-3 to TRBJ1-3; maybe TRBD1 (6 bases). What was sequenced was PBMCs. The TCR comes from a woman between 50 and 59 years old with colorectal cancer. This CDR3 is CASSDRRSGNTIYF. CDR3 coding DNA: TGTGCCAGCAGTGACAGGCGCTCTGGAAACACCATATATTTT.